Included here is one TCR beta chain sequence, with context. The germline CDR1 and CDR2 sequences are SNHLY and FYNNEI. Losses at the gene ends were 6 bases for V and 6 bases for J; bases not matched to a gene: 12. The CDR3 length is 16 residues. The data were obtained in a study of blood T cell repertoires in COVID-19. Study summary: Nucleic acid was either cDNA or gDNA, and it came from T cells, B-cell-depleted T cells, or PBMCs.

In the study's own analysis: How many nucleated cells were present was estimated from reference gene primer amplification. Libraries were prepared by immunoSEQ multiplex PCR; TCRdb keeps only in-frame clonotypes and omits some of them. The DNA gave D and trimming, while V, J and clone size come from that table. The data contain fewer than 120,000 clones, 88% of them seen just once; the ten biggest clones take up 3% to 3.5%. This chain connects TRBV2 to TRBJ2-1; 9 bases match TRBD1. The receptor was isolated from a woman aged 45-65 years with acute or convalescent COVID-19. The specimen sequenced was peripheral blood. CDR3 region: CASSLMRTGVSNEQFF. The CDR3 region has the DNA TGTGCCAGCAGCCTAATGAGGACAGGGGTATCCAATGAGCAGTTCTTC.